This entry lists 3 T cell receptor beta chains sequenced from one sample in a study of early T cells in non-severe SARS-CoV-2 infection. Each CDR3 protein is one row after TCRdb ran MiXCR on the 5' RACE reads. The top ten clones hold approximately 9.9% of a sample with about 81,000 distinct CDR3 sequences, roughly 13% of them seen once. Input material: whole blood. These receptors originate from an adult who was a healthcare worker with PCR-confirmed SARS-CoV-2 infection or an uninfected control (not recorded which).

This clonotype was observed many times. Here the CDR3 reads CASSFRTGGYEQYF. The DNA of the CDR3 is TGTGCCAGCAGCTTCAGGACAGGGGGTTACGAGCAGTACTTC. V usage is TRBV7-2 and J usage is TRBJ2-7; 10 bases are a match to TRBD1. The CDR3 covers 14 residues. The germline CDR1 and CDR2 sequences are SGHTA and FQGNSA. V lost 3 bases to trimming and J lost 4 bases; unmatched junction nucleotides: 3.

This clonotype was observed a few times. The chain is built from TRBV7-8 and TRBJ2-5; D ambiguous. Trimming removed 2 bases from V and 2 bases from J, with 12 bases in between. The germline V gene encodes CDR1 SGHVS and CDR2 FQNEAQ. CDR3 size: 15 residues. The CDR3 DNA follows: TGTGCCAGCAGCTTACGCCCCCATGGGCAAGAGACCCAGTACTTC. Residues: CASSLRPHGQETQYF.

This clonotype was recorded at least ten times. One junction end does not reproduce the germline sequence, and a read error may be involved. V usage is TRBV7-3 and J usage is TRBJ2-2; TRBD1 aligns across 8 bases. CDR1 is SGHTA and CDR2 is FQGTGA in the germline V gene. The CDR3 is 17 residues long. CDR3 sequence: CASSVTGGPTNTGELFF. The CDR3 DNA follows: TGTGCCAGCAGCGTAACAGGGGGGCCGACGAACACCGGGGAGCTGTTTTTT. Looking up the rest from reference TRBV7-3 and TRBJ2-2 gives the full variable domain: GAGVSQTPSNKVTEKGKYVELRCDPISGHTALYWYRQSLGQGPEFLIYFQGTGAADDSGLPNDRFFAVRPEGSVSTLKIQRTERGDSAVYLCASSVTGGPTNTGELFFGEGSRLTVL.